This entry lists 25 T cell receptor beta chains sequenced from one sample in a study of beta chain features in type 1 diabetes. Expressed TCRB transcripts were sequenced, since all the RNA that had been isolated was reverse transcribed. Assay: immunoSEQ multiplex PCR; the TCRdb copy retains only in-frame clones and omits some. This table has over 150,000 clones, around 8% appearing once. Source material: central memory CD4+ T cells from blood. These receptors all come from a man aged 18-30 years in good health.

This rearrangement joins TRBV6-5 to TRBJ2-3, with D perhaps TRBD2 (6 bases). The CDR3 is 13 amino acids. V was cut by 5 bases and J by 3 bases, with 9 bases left in between. CDR1 MNHEY and CDR2 SVGAGI come from the germline V gene. The chain's CDR3 is CASSRGITDTQYF. CDR3 DNA: TGTGCCAGCAGTCGCGGGATTACAGATACGCAGTATTTT.

Many counts were recorded for this clone. V is TRBV5-1 and J is TRBJ2-5; D not resolved. The V gene's germline CDR1 is SGHRS and CDR2 YFSETQ. The CDR3 runs 15 residues. Trimming left V 0 bases short and J 4 bases short, with 13 bases between. This CDR3 reads CASSLVWAQGETQYF. For the CDR3, the DNA is TGCGCCAGCAGCTTGGTATGGGCTCAAGGAGAGACCCAGTACTTC.

This clone came up many times. The chain carries TRBV28 and TRBJ2-5, with 7 nucleotides matching TRBD1. Germline CDR1 reads MDHEN; CDR2 reads SYDVKM. The ends lost 6 bases at V and 3 bases at J; junction bases unmatched: 7. The CDR3 spans 14 residues. The CDR3 DNA reads as TGTGCCAGCAGACCGCTCGACAGGGAAGAGACCCAGTACTTC. Translation: CASRPLDREETQYF.

The rearrangement links TRBV28 to TRBJ2-7; 9 nucleotides align to TRBD2. Germline CDR1 and CDR2: MDHEN and SYDVKM. The CDR3 spans 15 residues. The junction had 8 bases not matched to a gene; V was cut back by 6 bases and J by 2 bases. The CDR3 nucleotides are TGTGCCAGCAGCCCTCAAGCGGGAGGTGCCTACGAGCAGTACTTC. Amino acid sequence: CASSPQAGGAYEQYF.

In this sample, this clone turned up a few times. The rearrangement joins TRBV6-5 to TRBJ2-5; D remains ambiguous. The J call may be mistaken, given a closer DNA end match to TRBJ2-7. This CDR3 contains 11 residues. Germline values: CDR1 MNHEY, CDR2 SVGAGI. The CDR3 DNA is TGTGCCAGCGGCCTGATGGGCGAGCAGTACTTC. It is translated as CASGLMGEQYF.

The V gene is TRBV29-1, the J gene TRBJ1-1; 8 bases map to TRBD1. The CDR3 loop spans 13 amino acids. The germline V gene encodes CDR1 SQVTM and CDR2 ANQGSEA. V was pared by 7 bases and J by 4 bases, with 8 bases of the junction left unmatched. This chain's CDR3 is CSGHQTGVTEAFF. CDR3 nucleotide sequence: TGCAGCGGCCATCAGACAGGGGTCACTGAAGCTTTCTTT.

This clone occurred many times. The rearrangement links TRBV18 to TRBJ2-1, with TRBD1 matching over 7 bases. Germline-derived CDR1 and CDR2 are KGHSH and LQKENI. Trimming removed 4 bases from V and 7 bases from J; junction bases left unmatched: 1. This CDR3 region has 12 residues. For the CDR3, the DNA is TGTGCCAGCTCACAGGACAGGAATGAGCAGTTCTTC. This codes for CASSQDRNEQFF.

Many counts were recorded for this clone. The rearrangement joins TRBV4-2 to TRBJ2-4; 9 nucleotides agree with TRBD2. The CDR3 extends over 15 amino acids. The germline V gene has CDR1 LGHNA and CDR2 YNFKEQ. The trim removed 0 bases at V and 8 bases at J, leaving 5 bases unmatched. CDR3 amino acids: CASSQESREGDIQYF. The CDR3 nucleotides are TGTGCCAGCAGCCAAGAGTCGCGGGAGGGAGACATTCAGTACTTC.

The chain links TRBV7-3 to TRBJ2-7; TRBD2 aligns across 8 bases. CDR3 size: 19 residues. J lost 2 bases, V lost 2 bases, and 17 bases had no gene match. The germline CDR1 and CDR2 sequences are SGHTA and FQGTGA. This chain's CDR3 is CASSLRGGGPLLPTYEQYF. The DNA for the CDR3 is TGTGCCAGCAGCTTACGAGGCGGGGGGCCCCTCCTCCCTACCTACGAGCAGTACTTC.

V and J are TRBV7-2 and TRBJ2-1, with 7 bases fitting TRBD1. Losses at the gene ends were 5 bases for V and 4 bases for J; bases not matched to a gene: 11. The germline V gene has CDR1 SGHTA and CDR2 FQGNSA. The CDR3 sequence is 16 residues long. This CDR3 reads CASSRTLGQPYNEQFF. The CDR3 DNA follows: TGTGCCAGCAGCCGAACGCTGGGACAGCCTTACAATGAGCAGTTCTTC.

This clone was counted at least ten times. The chain is built from TRBV29-1 and TRBJ1-2; TRBD1 aligns across 10 bases. The CDR3 covers 13 residues. J gave up 8 bases and V 1 base, and 4 bases lay outside the gene matches. Germline CDR1 SQVTM, CDR2 ANQGSEA. The CDR3 is CSVEADRGLGYTF. The CDR3 region has the DNA TGCAGCGTTGAAGCGGACAGGGGGTTGGGCTACACCTTC.

This clone has more than one count but fewer than ten. The rearrangement uses TRBV10-3 and TRBJ2-7; possibly TRBD2 for D (6 bases). This CDR3 has 13 residues. Germline loops: CDR1 ENHRY, CDR2 SYGVKD. V was clipped by 2 bases and J by 6 bases, with 11 bases between them. This CDR3 reads CAISEQGGGEQYF. The CDR3 DNA reads TGTGCCATCAGTGAGCAGGGAGGCGGCGAGCAGTACTTC.

This clone was counted a few times. V and J are TRBV28 and TRBJ2-7, with 10 nucleotides matching TRBD1. The length of the CDR3 is 16 residues. The ends lost 5 bases at V and 6 bases at J; junction bases unmatched: 13. Per germline, CDR1 MDHEN and CDR2 SYDVKM. The CDR3 DNA follows: TGTGCCAGCAGTCTACGGCGGGACAGGGGCGTAGGCGAGCAGTACTTC. This translates into CASSLRRDRGVGEQYF.

This clone was observed a few times. The gene calls are TRBV7-2 and TRBJ1-2; the D gene is possibly TRBD1 (5 bases). V was shortened by 2 bases and J by 8 bases, with 15 bases between the two germline ends. CDR1 and CDR2 (germline): SGHTA, FQGNSA. CDR3 length equals 14 residues. The CDR3 bases are TGTGCCAGCAGCTTAACCGGGACTACCACCGGCTACACCTTC. Amino acid sequence: CASSLTGTTTGYTF. The variable domain in full, with the rest retrieved from reference TRBV7-2 and TRBJ1-2, is GAGVSQSPSNKVTEKGKDVELRCDPISGHTALYWYRQSLGQGLEFLIYFQGNSAPDKSGLPSDRFSAERTGGSVSTLTIQRTQQEDSAVYLCASSLTGTTTGYTFGSGTRLTVV.

V gene TRBV2 combines with J gene TRBJ2-6; D might be TRBD1 (6 bases). The CDR3 runs 15 residues. The germline V and J ends were trimmed by 6 bases and 0 bases, with 9 bases remaining between them. Germline V lookup: CDR1 SNHLY, CDR2 FYNNEI. The CDR3 DNA follows: TGTGCCAGCAGGGGGGCTGTCTCTGGGGCCAACGTCCTGACTTTC. Its translation: CASRGAVSGANVLTF.

This clone was seen more than once but under ten times. The V call is TRBV29-1, the J call TRBJ1-1, with 7 bases fitting TRBD1. The CDR3 is made up of 13 amino acids. From germline, CDR1 is SQVTM and CDR2 ANQGSEA. With 3 bases clipped from V and 5 bases from J, the junction kept 6 bases outside the gene matches. The CDR3 DNA is TGCAGCGTTGATGCAGGGGGATGGACTGAAGCTTTCTTT. Translation gives CSVDAGGWTEAFF.

The rearrangement links TRBV6-6 to TRBJ2-3; no reliable D call. V was trimmed by 5 bases and J by 0 bases, leaving 9 bases between them. Per the germline V gene, CDR1 is MNHNY and CDR2 is SVGAGI (reference sequence). The CDR3 runs 14 residues. CDR3 sequence (DNA): TGTGCCAGCAGTGGAGCCAGCAGCACAGATACGCAGTATTTT. It specifies CASSGASSTDTQYF.

This clone was counted between two and nine times. V usage is TRBV7-2 and J usage is TRBJ2-1; TRBD2 matches at 8 bases. CDR3 size: 19 residues. The V segment lost 2 bases and the J segment 5 bases; nucleotides outside the gene matches: 17. From germline, CDR1 is SGHTA and CDR2 FQGNSA. DNA for the CDR3: TGTGCCAGCAGCTTAAGGAGTACGCGCGCCGGGGGGGACCACAATGAGCAGTTCTTC. Amino acids: CASSLRSTRAGGDHNEQFF.

The chain employs TRBV5-1 and TRBJ2-7; 8 nucleotides match TRBD2. The trim removed 4 bases at V and 5 bases at J, leaving 11 bases unmatched. The CDR3 runs 15 residues. Per the germline V gene, CDR1 is SGHRS and CDR2 is YFSETQ. In DNA form, the CDR3 reads TGCGCCAGCAGCCCCCTTACGGGGGGGAGCAACGAGCAGTACTTC. It is translated as CASSPLTGGSNEQYF. Filled out from reference TRBV5-1 and TRBJ2-7, the complete variable domain reads KAGVTQTPRYLIKTRGQQVTLSCSPISGHRSVSWYQQTPGQGLQFLFEYFSETQRNKGNFPGRFSGRQFSNSRSEMNVSTLELGDSALYLCASSPLTGGSNEQYFGPGTRLTVT.

The table lists this clone with a few counts. The CDR3 nucleotides read TGTGCCAGCAGCTTGTTGGGCGAGACCCAGTACTTC. The encoded protein is CASSLLGETQYF. The rearrangement joins TRBV5-6 to TRBJ2-5; D unclear. CDR3 length: 12 residues. From germline, CDR1 is SGHDT and CDR2 YYEEEE. Deletions cut 1 base from V and 5 bases from J, with 6 bases between.

This clone was observed many times. This chain uses TRBV28 with TRBJ2-2; D is undetermined. Deletions cut 2 bases from V and 1 base from J, with 8 bases between. The CDR3 runs to 15 residues. The V gene's germline CDR1 is MDHEN and CDR2 SYDVKM. The CDR3 DNA reads as TGTGCCAGCAGTTTAGCAGCGATGAACACCGGGGAGCTGTTTTTT. This encodes CASSLAAMNTGELFF.

This clone was recorded a few times. The rearrangement links TRBV7-6 to TRBJ1-1; tentative D call: TRBD1 (5 bases). The CDR3 extends over 14 amino acids. CDR1 is SGHVS and CDR2 is FNYEAQ in the germline V gene. With 2 bases removed from V and 5 bases from J, the gap between germline ends came to 12 bases. CDR3 sequence reads: CASSLFSGGTEAFF. CDR3 DNA sequence: TGTGCCAGCAGCTTATTTTCGGGGGGAACTGAAGCTTTCTTT. The whole variable domain, remainder taken from reference TRBV7-6 and TRBJ1-1, is GAGVSQSPRYKVTKRGQDVALRCDPISGHVSLYWYRQALGQGPEFLTYFNYEAQQDKSGLPNDRFSAERPEGSISTLTIQRTEQRDSAMYRCASSLFSGGTEAFFGQGTRLTVV.

The chain joins TRBV11-3 to TRBJ2-5; D perhaps matches TRBD1 (6 bases). From germline, CDR1 is SGHNT and CDR2 YENEEA. V was trimmed by 5 bases and J by 2 bases, leaving 9 bases between them. This CDR3 is 13 amino acids long. The CDR3 bases are TGTGCCAGCAGCCGACAGGAACAAGAGACCCAGTACTTC. Its translation: CASSRQEQETQYF. Full variable domain (rest looked up from reference TRBV11-3 and TRBJ2-5): EAGVVQSPRYKIIEKKQPVAFWCNPISGHNTLYWYLQNLGQGPELLIRYENEEAVDDSQLPKDRFSAERLKGVDSTLKIQPAELGDSAVYLCASSRQEQETQYFGPGTRLLVL.

This clone showed up many times. This rearrangement joins TRBV7-9 to TRBJ2-6; TRBD1 aligns across 8 bases. CDR3 length: 15 amino acids. Per the germline V gene, CDR1 is SEHNR and CDR2 is FQNEAQ (reference sequence). The junction had 3 bases not matched to a gene; V was cut back by 4 bases and J by 4 bases. Here the CDR3 reads CASSWTGSGANVLTF. CDR3 bases: TGTGCCAGCAGCTGGACAGGGTCCGGGGCCAACGTCCTGACTTTC. Looking up the rest from reference TRBV7-9 and TRBJ2-6 gives the full variable domain: DTGVSQNPRHKITKRGQNVTFRCDPISEHNRLYWYRQTLGQGPEFLTYFQNEAQLEKSRLLSDRFSAERPKGSFSTLEIQRTEQGDSAMYLCASSWTGSGANVLTFGAGSRLTVL.

The chain carries TRBV29-1 and TRBJ2-2; maybe TRBD1 (6 bases). The CDR3 loop spans 14 amino acids. Germline assignment: CDR1 SQVTM and CDR2 ANQGSEA. Trimming cost V 5 bases and J 0 bases, with 10 bases left between them. CDR3 nucleotides: TGCAGCGTTTCATGGACAGCGAACACCGGGGAGCTGTTTTTT. Translating it yields CSVSWTANTGELFF.